One sample yielded the 30 T cell receptor beta chains listed below, sequenced in a study of regulatory T cells in long-lasting Graves disease. Construction of the TCR beta libraries employed iRepertoire HTBI primers in conjunction with Arm-PCR of CDR3 regions. TCRdb re-analysed the multiplex PCR reads in MiXCR, keeping a single row per CDR3 protein. Among 500,000 or so distinct CDR3 sequences listed, approximately 14% were seen once. Sample time point: newly diagnosed GD, antithyroid drugs for less than 3 months. The TCR library was made from RNA that had been extracted from PBMCs in TRIzol. These data also featured in a second study, about T cells in Graves' hyperthyroidism and ophthalmopathy.

The specimen comprised peripheral blood mononuclear cells (PBMCs), sampled at new diagnosis, from a patient treated with antithyroid drugs. The receptors stem from a woman between 50 and 59 years old with Graves disease.

This clonotype was recorded only once. The chain joins TRBV20-1 to TRBJ2-7; TRBD1 aligns across 8 bases. This CDR3 has 13 amino acids. From germline, CDR1 is DFQATT and CDR2 SNEGSKA (reference sequence). The V gene end was trimmed by 6 bases and the J gene end by 4 bases; junction bases not matched to a gene: 8. The CDR3 reads CSAPRTGKYEQYF. For the CDR3, the DNA is TGCAGTGCGCCGAGGACAGGGAAGTACGAGCAGTACTTC.

This clonotype was picked up one time. The chain has TRBV4-1 and TRBJ2-1; either TRBD1 or TRBD2 may fit D (5 bases each). The CDR3 has 16 residues. Trimming cost V 4 bases and J 2 bases, with 15 bases left between them. The V gene's germline CDR1 is MGHRA and CDR2 YSYEKL. DNA for the CDR3: TGCGCCAGCAGCCCGATGGGGGAGCGGACCTACAATGAGCAGTTCTTC. Its protein is CASSPMGERTYNEQFF.

This clonotype was recorded at least ten times. The chain couples TRBV28 to TRBJ2-7; D might be TRBD1 or TRBD2, each matching 7 bases. This CDR3 has 14 amino acids. CDR1 is MDHEN and CDR2 is SYDVKM in the germline V gene. Trimming shortened V by 8 bases and J by 4 bases, and 18 bases separated the two germline ends. CDR3 nucleotides: TGTGCCAGCGAGGGGGAGGGGGCGCTTTACGAGCAGTACTTC. Residues: CASEGEGALYEQYF.

This clonotype showed up many times. The chain combines TRBV28 with TRBJ2-7; TRBD1 matches 10 bases. The V and J ends lost 7 bases and 5 bases, in that order; junction bases with no gene match: 11. Germline CDR1 MDHEN, CDR2 SYDVKM. The CDR3 sequence is 15 residues long. Written as DNA, the CDR3 is TGTGCCAGCACAAAAGCCACCGGGACAGGGGACGAGCAGTACTTC. It yields the protein CASTKATGTGDEQYF.

This clonotype was found a few times. V is TRBV20-1 and J is TRBJ1-5, with D possibly matching TRBD1 (5 bases). The germline CDR1 and CDR2 sequences are DFQATT and SNEGSKA (reference sequence). The CDR3 spans 14 residues. The CDR3 DNA reads TGCAGCGCTCCCAGGGTAGATTCCAATCAGCCCCAGCATTTT. Amino acids: CSAPRVDSNQPQHF.

This clonotype was counted ten times or more. This chain connects TRBV5-1 to TRBJ1-1; unclear D gene. This CDR3 has 14 residues. Germline V gene sequence: CDR1 SGHRS, CDR2 YFSETQ. V lost 1 base to trimming and J lost 1 base, with 8 bases between them. The CDR3 DNA is TGCGCCAGCAGCTTGTGGAACAGGAACACTGAAGCTTTCTTT. The encoded protein is CASSLWNRNTEAFF.

This rearrangement joins TRBV18 to TRBJ2-1; 7 positions match TRBD2. The V gene end was trimmed by 2 bases and the J gene end by 7 bases; junction bases not matched to a gene: 17. CDR1 and CDR2 from the germline V gene are KGHSH and LQKENI. The CDR3 loop spans 18 amino acids. In DNA form, the CDR3 reads TGTGCCAGCTCACCAGTAGCTGGCGGGAGCGGCTTTGGGAATGAGCAGTTCTTC. It codes for CASSPVAGGSGFGNEQFF.

This clonotype has more than one count but fewer than ten. This chain joins TRBV3-1 and TRBJ1-1, with D possibly being TRBD1 (5 bases). Trimming took 8 bases from V and 3 from J, leaving 13 bases between them. The CDR3 is made up of 13 amino acids. Germline loops: CDR1 LGHDT, CDR2 YNNKEL (reference sequence). The CDR3 sequence: CASQKRGDTEAFF. The CDR3 DNA reads TGTGCCAGCCAAAAAAGGGGTGACACTGAAGCTTTCTTT.

This clonotype was seen many times. The chain has TRBV13 and TRBJ2-7; tentative D call: TRBD2 (6 bases). Trimming took off 3 bases at V and 0 bases at J, with 15 bases between the two ends. The CDR3 totals 16 residues. CDR1 is PRHDT and CDR2 is FYEKMQ in the germline V gene (reference sequence). In nucleotides, the CDR3 is TGTGCCAGCAGCTTTTCCGGGACTGGCCCCTCCTACGAGCAGTACTTC. Translation gives CASSFSGTGPSYEQYF.

This clonotype was detected ten times or more. The rearrangement links TRBV12-3 or TRBV12-4 to TRBJ2-3; 11 positions agree with TRBD2. The V gene end was trimmed by 3 bases and the J gene end by 7 bases; junction bases not matched to a gene: 3. This CDR3 is 14 amino acids long. CDR3 sequence: CASSLGTSGYTQYF. DNA of the CDR3: TGTGCCAGCAGTTTGGGGACTAGCGGATATACGCAGTATTTT.

This clonotype was seen only a few times. This chain joins TRBV6-2 or TRBV6-3 and TRBJ2-5; D uncertain. Germline V gene sequence: CDR1 MNHEY, CDR2 SVGEGT. The V end lost 8 bases, the J end lost 3 bases, and 10 bases lay between the germline ends. This CDR3 comprises 12 residues. In nucleotides, the CDR3 is TGTGCCAGCGGCCAACTGGAAGAGACCCAGTACTTC. As protein: CASGQLEETQYF.

Regarding this clonotype: With a much larger clone just one base away, this may be a read error. It is likely a read error, because the conserved phenylalanine at the end of the CDR3 is missing. The chain joins TRBV12-3 or TRBV12-4 to TRBJ2-7; D is uncertain. The CDR3 spans 11 residues. V was shortened by 5 bases and J by 7 bases, with 9 bases between the two germline ends. This CDR3 is CASSDGLEQYL. The CDR3 region has the DNA TGTGCCAGCAGTGATGGGCTGGAGCAGTACCTC.

The chain couples TRBV10-1 to TRBJ2-5; no definite D call. V was cut by 4 bases and J by 2 bases, with 8 bases left in between. The CDR3 spans 13 residues. The germline V gene encodes CDR1 WNHNN and CDR2 SYGVQD (reference sequence). The CDR3 DNA sequence: TGCGCCAGCAGTGGACGGATTCAAGAGACCCAGTACTTC. Translation: CASSGRIQETQYF.

The chain recombines TRBV7-8 with TRBJ2-2; TRBD1 agrees at 8 bases. J gave up 5 bases and V 6 bases, and 8 bases lay outside the gene matches. The CDR3 runs to 15 residues. The V gene's germline CDR1 is SGHVS and CDR2 FQNEAQ. The CDR3 nucleotides are TGTGCCAGCAGTCTGGACAGGGTAGGAACCGGGGAGCTGTTTTTT. Protein product: CASSLDRVGTGELFF.

This chain connects TRBV7-9 to TRBJ1-5; D remains ambiguous. V was pared by 0 bases and J by 4 bases, with 7 bases between. This CDR3 has 14 residues. CDR1 and CDR2 (germline): SEHNR, FQNEAQ (reference sequence). CDR3 DNA: TGTGCCAGCAGCTTAGCTGGGTTAAATCAGCCCCAGCATTTT. It codes for CASSLAGLNQPQHF.

This chain connects TRBV4-1 to TRBJ2-3, with TRBD1 matching over 10 bases. CDR3 length equals 16 residues. Germline assignment: CDR1 MGHRA and CDR2 YSYEKL. Germline trimming cut 4 bases from V and 6 bases from J; bases unmatched to any gene: 10. The CDR3 spells CASSPWTGGFGDTQYF. The CDR3 DNA is TGCGCCAGCAGCCCGTGGACAGGGGGATTTGGGGATACGCAGTATTTT.

Ten or more counts support this clonotype. This sequence joins TRBV15 and TRBJ2-7; no clear D. CDR1 LNHNV and CDR2 YYDKDF come from the germline V gene (reference sequence). Trimming removed 0 bases from V and 6 bases from J, with 12 bases in between. This CDR3 is 14 amino acids long. The CDR3 sequence is CATSRERSGREQYF. The CDR3 bases are TGTGCCACCAGCAGAGAGAGGTCAGGTCGCGAGCAGTACTTC.

The sample holds many counts of this clonotype. J is TRBJ1-1 and V is TRBV13, with D tentatively TRBD1 (6 bases). This CDR3 comprises 15 residues. CDR1 and CDR2 from the germline V gene are PRHDT and FYEKMQ (reference sequence). V was pared by 4 bases and J by 4 bases, with 16 bases between. In nucleotides, the CDR3 is TGTGCCAGCAGCTCCACAGGGCGGGGGGGCACTGAAGCTTTCTTT. Its protein is CASSSTGRGGTEAFF.

The CDR3 sequence: CASHTRKQGAALNEQFF. The CDR3 nucleotides read TGTGCCAGTCATACTAGGAAACAGGGGGCTGCCCTCAATGAGCAGTTCTTC. This chain joins TRBV19 and TRBJ2-1; 9 nucleotides line up with TRBD1. V gave up 8 bases and J gave up 6 bases; unmatched junction bases: 17. This CDR3 is built from 17 residues. Germline V gene data show CDR1 as LNHDA and CDR2 as SQIVND (reference sequence).

A word on this clonotype: In this CDR3 the conserved last residue, phenylalanine or tryptophan, is missing, so a read error is likely. This chain connects TRBV12-3 or TRBV12-4 to TRBJ1-1; the D gene is possibly TRBD1 (6 bases). The length of the CDR3 is 16 residues. V was shortened by 7 bases and J by 4 bases, with 22 bases between the two germline ends. In DNA form, the CDR3 reads TGTGCCAGCATTCCCGCCGGACAGCCGGTGAGCACTGAAGCTTTCTCT. Translation: CASIPAGQPVSTEAFS.

This chain connects TRBV7-2 to TRBJ2-5; D remains ambiguous. Germline lookup yields CDR1 SGHTA and CDR2 FQGNSA. The CDR3 runs to 12 residues. V dropped 6 bases and J dropped 5 bases, with 10 bases sitting between them. CDR3 sequence (DNA): TGTGCCAGCAGAACATTGGGGGAGACCCAGTACTTC. Protein: CASRTLGETQYF.

This clonotype was counted many times. V and J are TRBV28 and TRBJ1-4, with TRBD1 matching 12 bases. With V trimmed by 5 bases and J by 6 bases, 1 base remained unmatched. Germline V gene lookup returns CDR1 MDHEN and CDR2 SYDVKM. CDR3 length: 14 residues. Here the CDR3 reads CASSGTGGYEKLFF. CDR3 nucleotides: TGTGCCAGCAGTGGGACAGGGGGCTATGAAAAACTGTTTTTT.

This clonotype was recorded at least ten times. This rearrangement joins TRBV6-2 or TRBV6-3 to TRBJ2-1; either TRBD1 or TRBD2 may supply D (5 bases each). CDR1 and CDR2 (germline): MNHEY, SVGEGT. This CDR3 has 15 residues. Trimming removed 2 bases at V and 8 bases at J, with 16 bases between. This CDR3 is CASSYGVGPWYEQFF. CDR3 in DNA: TGTGCCAGCAGTTACGGTGTGGGACCTTGGTATGAGCAGTTCTTC.

The chain joins TRBV29-1 to TRBJ1-4; 9 bases match TRBD1. J was trimmed by 13 bases and V by 0 bases; bases with no gene match: 3. Germline lookup yields CDR1 SQVTM and CDR2 ANQGSEA. The CDR3 is 12 residues long. This chain's CDR3 is CSVEEGTGLLFF. The CDR3 DNA is TGCAGCGTTGAAGAAGGGACAGGGCTACTGTTTTTT.

The sample holds a few counts of this clonotype. This chain links TRBV20-1 with TRBJ1-4; D unresolved. This CDR3 contains 13 residues. V was trimmed by 3 bases and J by 4 bases, leaving 9 bases between them. Germline V gene lookup returns CDR1 DFQATT and CDR2 SNEGSKA (reference sequence). The CDR3 loop reads CSASGPDNEKLFF. CDR3 nucleotide sequence: TGCAGTGCTAGTGGGCCAGATAATGAAAAACTGTTTTTT.

There are a few counts of this clonotype. The genes are TRBV5-5 and TRBJ1-3; D possibly corresponds to TRBD1 (5 bases). Germline values: CDR1 SGHKS, CDR2 YYEKEE (reference sequence). The V and J ends lost 4 bases and 2 bases respectively, with 16 bases between them. The CDR3 is 16 residues long. DNA of the CDR3: TGTGCCAGCAGCCCCTACGTATGGGACCCTGGAAACACCATATATTTT. Translated, it gives CASSPYVWDPGNTIYF.

A remark on this clonotype: A single base separates this from a much larger clone, so it may be a read error. The CDR3, as DNA: TGTGCCAGCACCAGCATGGGACTAGCGGGAGTTGTCAATGAGCAGTTCTTC. Amino acid sequence: CASTSMGLAGVVNEQFF. The J gene is TRBJ2-1, the V gene TRBV5-5; 14 bases map to TRBD2. Germline assignment: CDR1 SGHKS and CDR2 YYEKEE (reference sequence). Unmatched junction bases numbered 11, after V lost 6 bases and J lost 6 bases. The CDR3 is 17 amino acids.

Many counts were recorded for this clonotype. The chain has TRBV20-1 and TRBJ2-3; D is ambiguous. CDR1 and CDR2 from the germline V gene are DFQATT and SNEGSKA (reference sequence). The CDR3 runs 11 residues. Trimming cost V 3 bases and J 4 bases, with 5 bases left between them. The CDR3 DNA reads TGCAGTGCTAGTAGGTCAGATACGCAGTATTTT. Translation: CSASRSDTQYF.

This clonotype has at least ten counts. The chain is built from TRBV28 and TRBJ1-1, with 7 bases aligning to TRBD1. V shed 6 bases and J 2 bases; nucleotides not matched to a gene: 6. The CDR3 loop spans 14 amino acids. CDR1 is MDHEN and CDR2 is SYDVKM in the germline V gene. CDR3 sequence (DNA): TGTGCCAGCAGGACCGGGACAGTAAACACTGAAGCTTTCTTT. As protein: CASRTGTVNTEAFF.

This clonotype showed up many times. This chain links TRBV11-2 with TRBJ2-7; 8 bases align to TRBD2. The CDR3 spans 14 residues. Germline V lookup: CDR1 SGHAT, CDR2 FQNNGV. The trim removed 5 bases at V and 3 bases at J, leaving 6 bases unmatched. In nucleotides, the CDR3 is TGTGCCAGCAGCCCAAGACTAGCGAGCTACGAGCAGTACTTC. Protein sequence: CASSPRLASYEQYF.